A selection of T cell receptor beta chains follows, all from one sample in a study of blood T cell repertoires in COVID-19. Here immunoSEQ multiplex PCR was the method, and the copy in TCRdb shows in-frame clones only, minus some. The sample shows 200,000 to 300,000 clones, around nine tenths of them seen only once. The sequencing sample was made of PBMCs or T cells enriched from blood (not recorded which). Receptor source: a woman younger than 35 who had recovered from COVID-19. Both conserved end residues are part of each CDR3. The D gene is left open where the match is weak. The listing skips clone size in some rows; elsewhere it reads once, few, many or a size class.

v_call	j_call	d_call	clone_size	cdr3_aa	cdr3_nt
TRBV19	TRBJ2-7	TRBD1	-	CASSTTGERSYEQYF	TGTGCCAGTAGTACGACAGGGGAACGCTCCTACGAGCAGTACTTC
TRBV25-1	TRBJ1-2	-	-	CASSEEGNYGYTF	TGTGCCAGCAGTGAGGAGGGGAACTATGGCTACACCTTC
TRBV12-3/TRBV12-4	TRBJ1-2	-	once	CASADSSYGYTF	TGTGCCAGCGCAGACAGTTCCTATGGCTACACCTTC
TRBV11-3	TRBJ2-2	TRBD2	-	CASSSWSGGDSEGGELFF	TGTGCCAGCAGCTCATGGAGCGGGGGGGACTCTGAGGGCGGGGAGCTGTTTTTT
TRBV29-1	TRBJ2-3	-	-	CSVAGPASTDTQYF	TGCAGCGTTGCTGGGCCGGCTAGCACAGATACGCAGTATTTT
TRBV7-2	TRBJ1-6	TRBD1	few	CASSSSTGVNSPLHF	TGTGCCAGCAGCTCCTCGACAGGGGTTAATTCACCCCTCCACTTT
TRBV28	TRBJ2-7	-	-	CASSLSGGEVLGGQYF	TGTGCCAGCAGTTTATCCGGCGGGGAGGTCCTTGGTGGGCAGTACTTC
TRBV19	TRBJ2-1	-	-	CASTYGGNNEQFF	TGTGCCAGTACGTACGGGGGTAACAATGAGCAGTTCTTC
TRBV12-3/TRBV12-4	TRBJ2-5	-	-	CASSLPGEETQYF	TGTGCCAGCAGTCTACCGGGAGAAGAGACCCAGTACTTC
TRBV13	TRBJ2-2	TRBD1	-	CASSSLSQHRGRFTGELFF	TGTGCCAGCAGCTCCCTATCTCAACACAGGGGTAGATTTACCGGGGAGCTGTTTTTT
TRBV5-1	TRBJ2-1	-	-	CASSWTGVQREGRYNEQFF	TGCGCCAGCAGCTGGACAGGGGTTCAGCGGGAGGGGAGATACAATGAGCAGTTCTTC
TRBV6-2/TRBV6-3	TRBJ2-7	-	-	CASSTGWEQYF	TGTGCCAGCAGTACAGGATGGGAGCAGTACTTC
TRBV28	TRBJ1-6	-	-	CASTAAYNSPLHF	TGTGCCAGCACCGCAGCCTATAATTCACCCCTCCACTTT
TRBV9	TRBJ2-5	-	-	CASSPQREGVVGPETQYF	TGTGCCAGCAGCCCACAAAGGGAAGGGGTAGTTGGTCCGGAGACCCAGTACTTC
TRBV20-1	TRBJ2-7	-	-	CSASSGSSYEQYF	TGCAGTGCTAGTTCCGGGTCTTCCTACGAGCAGTACTTC
TRBV9	TRBJ2-7	TRBD1	-	CASSPPSGTGAREQYF	TGTGCCAGCAGCCCACCGTCCGGGACAGGGGCCCGGGAGCAGTACTTC
TRBV12-3/TRBV12-4	TRBJ1-5	-	-	CASSADQPQHF	TGTGCCAGCAGTGCGGATCAGCCCCAGCATTTT
TRBV5-4	TRBJ2-5	TRBD2	-	CASSPYRTQAGETQYF	TGTGCCAGCAGCCCCTACCGGACCCAAGCGGGGGAGACCCAGTACTTC
TRBV5-1	TRBJ1-1	-	few	CASSSDTVVYNTEAFF	TGCGCCAGCAGCTCCGACACGGTTGTGTATAACACTGAAGCTTTCTTT
TRBV9	TRBJ1-1	-	-	CASSVSLSNTEAFF	TGTGCCAGCAGCGTATCTCTCTCGAACACTGAAGCTTTCTTT
TRBV6-6	TRBJ2-7	TRBD2	-	CASSSRTSGNEQYF	TGTGCCAGCAGTTCGCGGACTAGCGGGAACGAGCAGTACTTC
TRBV28	TRBJ1-4	-	-	CASSGAEARDKEKLFF	TGTGCCAGCAGTGGGGCGGAGGCCAGGGACAAAGAAAAACTGTTTTTT
TRBV7-3	TRBJ1-1	TRBD1	-	CASSSGTGWSEAFF	TGTGCCAGCAGCTCGGGGACAGGGTGGTCTGAAGCTTTCTTT
TRBV5-5	TRBJ2-3	-	-	CASSLGASFLADTQYF	TGTGCCAGCAGCTTGGGAGCTAGCTTTTTGGCAGATACGCAGTATTTT
TRBV29-1	TRBJ2-4	-	-	CSVAAVRLGAKNIQYF	TGCAGCGTAGCCGCCGTGAGGCTCGGAGCCAAAAACATTCAGTACTTC
TRBV5-4	TRBJ2-5	-	few	CASSLGFPGQETQYF	TGTGCCAGCAGCTTAGGGTTCCCAGGGCAAGAGACCCAGTACTTC
TRBV5-1	TRBJ1-2	-	-	CASREGNGQYGYTF	TGCGCCAGCAGGGAGGGGAACGGACAATATGGCTACACCTTC
TRBV5-4	TRBJ1-1	-	-	CASSLAQSSTEAFF	TGTGCCAGCAGCTTGGCACAGAGTAGCACTGAAGCTTTCTTT
TRBV19	TRBJ2-1	TRBD2	-	CASKRESYNEQFF	TGTGCCAGCAAGCGGGAGTCCTACAATGAGCAGTTCTTC
TRBV24-1	TRBJ1-2	-	-	CATSDQEFYGYTF	TGTGCCACCAGTGATCAGGAATTCTATGGCTACACCTTC
TRBV30	TRBJ1-4	-	-	CAWSVGGNEKLFF	TGTGCCTGGAGTGTCGGCGGGAATGAAAAACTGTTTTTT
TRBV7-9	TRBJ2-7	TRBD2	-	CASSLGAGLAGYEQYF	TGTGCCAGCAGCTTAGGGGCCGGACTAGCGGGTTACGAGCAGTACTTC
TRBV6-2/TRBV6-3	TRBJ2-2	TRBD2	-	CASSSLGSGGAGELFF	TGTGCCAGCAGTTCCCTCGGTAGCGGGGGGGCCGGGGAGCTGTTTTTT